The 28 T cell receptor beta chains below come from one sample, sequenced in a study of T cells after yellow fever vaccination. TCRdb fed the 5' RACE reads into MiXCR, producing one record per CDR3 protein. The table shows 150,000 to 200,000 distinct CDR3 sequences, with approximately 6.2% occurring only once. The sample here was CD4+ T cells sorted from PBMCs, taken on the day of the first yellow fever vaccination. The receptors derive from a man between 18 and 29 years old who received the YFV17D yellow fever vaccine.

This chain connects TRBV9 to TRBJ2-3; the match to TRBD2 covers 9 bases. Germline V lookup: CDR1 SGDLS, CDR2 YYNGEE. This CDR3 spans 15 amino acids. After removal of 4 bases from V and 6 bases from J, the junction contained 9 bases not matched to a gene. CDR3 nucleotides: TGTGCCAGCAGCCCGCGGGGGGGGGCTGCGGATACGCAGTATTTT. Amino acid sequence: CASSPRGGAADTQYF.

This clonotype was observed many times. V and J are TRBV24-1 and TRBJ1-2, with 11 bases aligning to TRBD1. The CDR3 has 14 residues. Germline CDR1 KGHDR, CDR2 SFDVKD. The V and J ends lost 12 bases and 8 bases, in that order; junction bases with no gene match: 13. The CDR3 protein is CASARDRGRWGYTF. CDR3 bases: TGTGCCTCCGCCCGGGACAGGGGGAGGTGGGGCTACACCTTC.

This clonotype was counted at least ten times. V usage is TRBV5-1 and J usage is TRBJ2-3, with a tentative D call TRBD1 (6 bases). Looked up from germline, CDR1 is SGHRS and CDR2 is YFSETQ. The length of the CDR3 is 15 residues. V dropped 0 bases and J dropped 1 base, with 9 bases sitting between them. The chain's CDR3 is CASSLEGGGTDTQYF. The CDR3 nucleotides are TGCGCCAGCAGCTTGGAAGGGGGTGGCACAGATACGCAGTATTTT.

Only a few counts were recorded for this clonotype. The genes are TRBV15 and TRBJ2-7; D might be TRBD1 (6 bases). The CDR3 is 16 residues long. From germline, CDR1 is LNHNV and CDR2 YYDKDF (reference sequence). V lost 1 base, J lost 0 bases, and 13 bases lay in between. The CDR3 sequence: CATSRADRWSSYEQYV. The CDR3, as DNA: TGTGCCACCAGCAGAGCCGACAGGTGGAGCTCCTACGAGCAGTACGTC.

At least ten counts were recorded for this clonotype. V is TRBV20-1 and J is TRBJ2-7; no definite D call. The CDR3 is 14 amino acids. V gave up 3 bases and J gave up 2 bases, with 14 bases separating them. CDR1 and CDR2 (germline): DFQATT, SNEGSKA (reference sequence). CDR3 region: CSARSPGGTYEQYF. CDR3 bases: TGCAGTGCTAGGAGCCCGGGCGGAACCTACGAGCAGTACTTC.

The chain carries TRBV11-2 and TRBJ1-1; D remains unclear. This CDR3 is 14 amino acids long. Germline V gene data show CDR1 as SGHAT and CDR2 as FQNNGV. Trimming shortened V by 5 bases and J by 4 bases, and 14 bases separated the two germline ends. The CDR3 protein is CASSPVLSGTEAFF. For the CDR3, the DNA is TGTGCCAGCAGCCCGGTCTTATCGGGCACTGAAGCTTTCTTT.

This clonotype was detected many times. CDR3 amino acids: CASSVLTGDTEAFF. The DNA for the CDR3 is TGCGCCAGCAGCGTATTGACAGGGGACACTGAAGCTTTCTTT. The chain recombines TRBV5-1 with TRBJ1-1; TRBD1 matches 8 bases. The V gene end was trimmed by 4 bases and the J gene end by 3 bases; junction bases not matched to a gene: 5. The germline gives CDR1 SGHRS, CDR2 YFSETQ. The CDR3 has 14 residues. Variable domain in full (rest from reference TRBV5-1 and TRBJ1-1): KAGVTQTPRYLIKTRGQQVTLSCSPISGHRSVSWYQQTPGQGLQFLFEYFSETQRNKGNFPGRFSGRQFSNSRSEMNVSTLELGDSALYLCASSVLTGDTEAFFGQGTRLTVV.

This clonotype was detected a few times. The V call is TRBV20-1, the J call TRBJ2-2; D may correspond to TRBD1 or TRBD2 (6 bases each). This CDR3 has 13 residues. V gave up 6 bases and J gave up 1 base, with 9 bases separating them. Per germline, CDR1 DFQATT and CDR2 SNEGSKA (reference sequence). CDR3 in amino acids: CSAGGQNTGELFF. The CDR3, as DNA: TGCAGTGCCGGGGGACAGAACACCGGGGAGCTGTTTTTT.

The chain links TRBV12-3 or TRBV12-4 to TRBJ2-1; 12 positions agree with TRBD2. Losses at the gene ends were 6 bases for V and 5 bases for J; bases not matched to a gene: 5. The CDR3 contains 15 residues. CDR3: CASSPGLAGHNEQFF. The CDR3 DNA reads as TGTGCCAGCAGCCCAGGACTAGCGGGGCACAATGAGCAGTTCTTC.

The CDR3 region is CASRLRTAADGYTF. CDR3 coding DNA: TGTGCCAGCAGACTACGGACAGCAGCCGATGGCTACACCTTC. The chain recombines TRBV12-3 or TRBV12-4 with TRBJ1-2; D perhaps matches TRBD1 (6 bases). CDR3 size: 14 residues. Between the trimmed V and J ends, which lost 6 bases and 6 bases, there was a span of 17 bases.

In this sample, this clonotype turned up many times. This sequence joins TRBV7-2 and TRBJ2-5; TRBD2 agrees at 12 bases. The CDR3 runs to 15 residues. V lost 5 bases to trimming and J lost 5 bases; unmatched junction nucleotides: 6. Germline V gives CDR1 SGHTA, CDR2 FQGNSA. The CDR3 DNA sequence: TGTGCCAGCAGCCCGCGGACTAGCGGGGTTGAGACCCAGTACTTC. Its translation is CASSPRTSGVETQYF.

This clonotype was picked up many times. The V call is TRBV5-1, the J call TRBJ2-7; 11 bases are a match to TRBD1. The CDR3 totals 14 residues. CDR1 is SGHRS, CDR2 YFSETQ, per germline. J was trimmed by 6 bases and V by 4 bases; bases with no gene match: 6. CDR3 amino acids: CASSLSGTGGEQYF. The CDR3 region has the DNA TGCGCCAGCAGCCTTTCCGGGACAGGGGGCGAGCAGTACTTC.

This clonotype was counted between two and nine times. The chain uses TRBV5-4 and TRBJ2-5; D remains unclear. Trimming shortened V by 0 bases and J by 5 bases, and 8 bases separated the two germline ends. Germline assignment: CDR1 SGHNT and CDR2 YYREEE (reference sequence). This CDR3 contains 13 residues. CDR3 residues: CASSLDVGETQYF. CDR3 DNA sequence: TGTGCCAGCAGCTTGGACGTGGGGGAGACCCAGTACTTC. The whole variable domain, remainder taken from reference TRBV5-4 and TRBJ2-5, is ETGVTQSPTHLIKTRGQQVTLRCSSQSGHNTVSWYQQALGQGPQFIFQYYREEENGRGNFPPRFSGLQFPNYSSELNVNALELDDSALYLCASSLDVGETQYFGPGTRLLVL.

This clonotype appeared many times. The V gene is TRBV7-2, the J gene TRBJ2-5; D gene ambiguous. V lost 4 bases and J lost 5, with 11 bases in between. The CDR3 has 13 residues. Germline-derived CDR1 and CDR2 are SGHTA and FQGNSA. The CDR3 loop reads CASSSGRRETQYF. The CDR3 DNA reads TGTGCCAGCAGCTCCGGGCGTCGGGAGACCCAGTACTTC.

This clonotype was recorded a few times. The chain employs TRBV20-1 and TRBJ1-1; weak D call: TRBD1 (6 bases). The CDR3 has 14 amino acids. Germline V gives CDR1 DFQATT, CDR2 SNEGSKA (reference sequence). Trimming took 0 bases from V and 8 from J, leaving 16 bases between them. CDR3 DNA: TGCAGTGCTAGAGATCTGATGGGGGCGGTCGAAGCTTTCTTT. Encoded protein: CSARDLMGAVEAFF.

This clonotype was picked up a small number of times. This CDR3 is CASSAPRGGPVNTEAFF. The CDR3 bases are TGTGCCAGCAGTGCGCCGCGCGGGGGCCCGGTAAACACTGAAGCTTTCTTT. V gene TRBV12-3 or TRBV12-4 combines with J gene TRBJ1-1; a weak D match, TRBD1 (6 bases). With 5 bases removed from V and 2 bases from J, the gap between germline ends came to 21 bases. The CDR3 loop spans 17 amino acids.

This clonotype was counted a few times. This chain connects TRBV7-9 to TRBJ2-7; 7 nucleotides agree with TRBD1. Per germline, CDR1 SEHNR and CDR2 FQNEAQ (reference sequence). V gave up 2 bases and J gave up 4 bases; unmatched junction bases: 11. CDR3 size: 16 residues. The CDR3 sequence is CASSLKYGQELYEQYV. For the CDR3, the DNA is TGTGCCAGCAGCTTAAAGTACGGACAGGAACTTTACGAGCAGTACGTC.

This clonotype was seen only a few times. This chain links TRBV7-2 with TRBJ2-2, with D uncertain. The V gene's germline CDR1 is SGHTA and CDR2 FQGNSA. CDR3 length equals 14 residues. The V end was cut by 3 bases, the J end by 2 bases, with 7 bases between. This CDR3 is CASSFQANTGELFF. The CDR3 nucleotides are TGTGCCAGCAGCTTTCAGGCAAACACCGGGGAGCTGTTTTTT.

This clonotype was counted only a few times. The V call is TRBV2, the J call TRBJ2-5, with 9 nucleotides matching TRBD2. The germline gives CDR1 SNHLY, CDR2 FYNNEI. J was trimmed by 7 bases and V by 7 bases; bases with no gene match: 7. The length of the CDR3 is 13 residues. CDR3 protein: CASTLAGEGTQYF. For the CDR3, the DNA is TGTGCCAGCACCTTAGCGGGGGAGGGGACCCAGTACTTC.

This clonotype was picked up many times. This chain connects TRBV7-9 to TRBJ2-1, with D tentatively TRBD2 (6 bases). V dropped 8 bases and J dropped 7 bases, with 21 bases sitting between them. CDR3 length: 15 amino acids. Germline V lookup: CDR1 SEHNR, CDR2 FQNEAQ (reference sequence). CDR3 loop: CASDMAGTSGNEQFF. The DNA for the CDR3 is TGTGCCAGCGATATGGCGGGGACCTCAGGGAATGAGCAGTTCTTC.

V usage is TRBV20-1 and J usage is TRBJ1-5; D might be TRBD1 (6 bases). V was pared by 4 bases and J by 4 bases, with 20 bases between. CDR1 and CDR2 (germline): DFQATT, SNEGSKA (reference sequence). The CDR3 extends over 16 amino acids. The CDR3 region is CSAKIGGALGNQPQHF. The CDR3 DNA reads as TGCAGTGCTAAAATTGGGGGGGCGTTGGGGAATCAGCCCCAGCATTTT.

This clonotype was seen a few times. The chain links TRBV6-1 to TRBJ2-1; 12 positions match TRBD2. The CDR3 spans 17 residues. Per germline, CDR1 MNHNS and CDR2 SASEGT. The V gene end was trimmed by 0 bases and the J gene end by 3 bases; junction bases not matched to a gene: 3. The CDR3 DNA reads TGTGCCAGCAGTGAAGCCCCTAGCGGGGGGGGCTACAATGAGCAGTTCTTC. This gives the protein CASSEAPSGGGYNEQFF.

This clonotype was detected ten times or more. The chain employs TRBV7-6 and TRBJ2-4; tentatively, D is TRBD1 (6 bases). Trimming took off 2 bases at V and 0 bases at J, with 20 bases between the two ends. There are 19 residues in the CDR3. Germline loops: CDR1 SGHVS, CDR2 FNYEAQ. This chain's CDR3 is CASSLISRGQGSAKNIQYF. The CDR3 bases are TGTGCCAGCAGCTTAATCAGCAGGGGTCAGGGTTCAGCCAAAAACATTCAGTACTTC.

The V and J genes are TRBV7-2 and TRBJ2-3; TRBD2 might be the D (5 bases). Trimming removed 5 bases from V and 3 bases from J, with 9 bases in between. Germline CDR1 and CDR2: SGHTA and FQGNSA. The CDR3 loop spans 13 amino acids. CDR3 sequence reads: CASSVTRTDTQYF. The CDR3 DNA is TGTGCCAGCAGCGTTACTAGGACAGATACGCAGTATTTT.

Only a few counts were recorded for this clonotype. A read error may be the cause here, since a much bigger clone is one base away. This chain uses TRBV5-1 with TRBJ2-6, with D unclear. The V end was cut by 1 base, the J end by 0 bases, with 5 bases between. Per the germline V gene, CDR1 is SGHRS and CDR2 is YFSETQ. This CDR3 region has 15 residues. CDR3 DNA sequence: TGCGCCAGCAGCTTGATGAGCTCTGGGGCCAACGTCCTGACTTTC. The encoded protein is CASSLMSSGANVLTF.

This clonotype was picked up many times. The chain has TRBV6-1 and TRBJ2-7; no clear D. The CDR3 totals 15 residues. Per germline, CDR1 MNHNS and CDR2 SASEGT. V was shortened by 6 bases and J by 2 bases, with 17 bases between the two germline ends. The CDR3 loop is CASSQVTRSPYEQYF. As DNA, the CDR3 is TGTGCCAGCAGCCAAGTCACCCGGTCCCCCTACGAGCAGTACTTC.

The sample holds many counts of this clonotype. The CDR3 sequence: CASSLSTGLTDTQYF. The CDR3 nucleotides read TGTGCCAGCAGCTTATCGACAGGGTTGACAGATACGCAGTATTTT. The genes are TRBV7-2 and TRBJ2-3; TRBD1 aligns across 7 bases. Germline assignment: CDR1 SGHTA and CDR2 FQGNSA. This CDR3 is 15 amino acids long. J lost 3 bases, V lost 2 bases, and 5 bases had no gene match.

The genes are TRBV20-1 and TRBJ2-1; 7 bases map to TRBD1. V dropped 5 bases and J dropped 7; count of bases not matched to a gene: 11. This CDR3 contains 14 residues. Germline V gene data show CDR1 as DFQATT and CDR2 as SNEGSKA (reference sequence). CDR3 DNA sequence: TGCAGTGCTCCCGACAGGGTTCAGGGGAATGAGCAGTTCTTC. This gives the protein CSAPDRVQGNEQFF.